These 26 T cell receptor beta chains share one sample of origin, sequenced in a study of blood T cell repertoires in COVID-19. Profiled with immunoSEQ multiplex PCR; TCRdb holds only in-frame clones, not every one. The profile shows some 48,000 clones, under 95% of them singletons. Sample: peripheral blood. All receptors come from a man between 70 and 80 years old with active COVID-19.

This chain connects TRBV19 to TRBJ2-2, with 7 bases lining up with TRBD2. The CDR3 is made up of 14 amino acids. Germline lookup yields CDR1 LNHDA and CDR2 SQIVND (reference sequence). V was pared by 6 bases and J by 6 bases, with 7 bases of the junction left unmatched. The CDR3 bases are TGTGCCAGTAGCCCAGCGGGGTCAGCCGGGGAGCTGTTTTTT. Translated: CASSPAGSAGELFF.

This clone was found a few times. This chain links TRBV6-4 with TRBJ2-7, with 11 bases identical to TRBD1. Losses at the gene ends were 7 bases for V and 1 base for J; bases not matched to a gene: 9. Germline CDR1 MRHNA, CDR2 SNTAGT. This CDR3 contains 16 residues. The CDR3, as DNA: TGTGCCAGCACCGATGGACAGGGGGCCAATTCCTACGAGCAGTACTTC. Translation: CASTDGQGANSYEQYF.

The DNA for the CDR3 is TGTGCCAGCAGCTTGGGGGAGAACACAGATACGCAGTATTTT. Amino acids: CASSLGENTDTQYF. The chain has TRBV5-4 and TRBJ2-3, with a weak D call TRBD2 (5 bases). The germline V gene has CDR1 SGHNT and CDR2 YYREEE (reference sequence). V was clipped by 0 bases and J by 2 bases, with 7 bases between them. The CDR3 sequence is 14 residues long.

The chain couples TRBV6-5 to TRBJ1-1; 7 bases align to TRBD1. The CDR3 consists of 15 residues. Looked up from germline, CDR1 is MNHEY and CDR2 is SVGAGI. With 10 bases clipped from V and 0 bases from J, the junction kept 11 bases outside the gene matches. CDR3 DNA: TGTGCCACACAGGGGCACCGAGCAATGAACACTGAAGCTTTCTTT. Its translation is CATQGHRAMNTEAFF.

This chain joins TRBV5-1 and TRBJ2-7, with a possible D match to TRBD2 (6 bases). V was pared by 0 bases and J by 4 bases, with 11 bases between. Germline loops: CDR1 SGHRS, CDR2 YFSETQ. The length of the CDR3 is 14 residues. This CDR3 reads CASSLEREEYEQYF. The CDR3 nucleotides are TGCGCCAGCAGCTTGGAGAGGGAGGAGTACGAGCAGTACTTC.

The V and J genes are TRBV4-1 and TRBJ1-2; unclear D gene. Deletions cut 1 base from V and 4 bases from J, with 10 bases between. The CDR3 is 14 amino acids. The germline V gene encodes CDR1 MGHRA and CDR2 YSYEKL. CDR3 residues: CASSQVLVRYGYTF. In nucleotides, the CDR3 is TGCGCCAGCAGCCAAGTCCTAGTCCGCTATGGCTACACCTTC.

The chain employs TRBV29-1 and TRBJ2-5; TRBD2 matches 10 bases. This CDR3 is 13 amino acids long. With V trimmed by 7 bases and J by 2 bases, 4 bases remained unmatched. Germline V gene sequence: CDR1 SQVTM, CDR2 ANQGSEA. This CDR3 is CSAGAGGQETQYF. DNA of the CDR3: TGCAGCGCCGGAGCGGGAGGGCAAGAGACCCAGTACTTC.

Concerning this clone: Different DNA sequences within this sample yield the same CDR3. The CDR3, as DNA: TGTGCCACCAGCAGAGGTAGCGGGACCTACAATGAGCAGTTCTTC. It yields the protein CATSRGSGTYNEQFF. The V call is TRBV15, the J call TRBJ2-1; 8 bases line up with TRBD2. Trimming took 1 base from V and 2 from J; bases not matched to a gene: 1. The CDR3 consists of 15 residues. Germline CDR1 and CDR2: LNHNV and YYDKDF (reference sequence).

Written as DNA, the CDR3 is TGTGCCAGCAGCCCCCTAGCGGGAGGGCCGCTAGAGACCCAGTACTTC. Translation gives CASSPLAGGPLETQYF. The chain couples TRBV9 to TRBJ2-5; 12 bases agree with TRBD2. The CDR3 is 16 amino acids. V lost 4 bases to trimming and J lost 4 bases; unmatched junction nucleotides: 8. Germline CDR1 is SGDLS and CDR2 is YYNGEE.

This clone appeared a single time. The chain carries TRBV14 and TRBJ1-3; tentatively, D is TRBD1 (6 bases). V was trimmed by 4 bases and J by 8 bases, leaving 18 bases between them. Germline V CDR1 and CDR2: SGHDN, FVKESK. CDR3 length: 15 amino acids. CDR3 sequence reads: CASSRSGAPWYTIYF. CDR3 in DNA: TGTGCCAGCAGCCGTTCAGGGGCCCCTTGGTACACCATATATTTT.

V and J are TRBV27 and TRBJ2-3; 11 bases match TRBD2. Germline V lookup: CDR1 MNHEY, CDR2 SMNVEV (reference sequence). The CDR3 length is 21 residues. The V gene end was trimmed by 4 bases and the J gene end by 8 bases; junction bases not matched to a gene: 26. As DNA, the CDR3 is TGTGCCAGCAGTTCAACACCGGGACAGCCGGGACTAGCGGTCTCAGGCGGTACGCAGTATTTT. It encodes CASSSTPGQPGLAVSGGTQYF.

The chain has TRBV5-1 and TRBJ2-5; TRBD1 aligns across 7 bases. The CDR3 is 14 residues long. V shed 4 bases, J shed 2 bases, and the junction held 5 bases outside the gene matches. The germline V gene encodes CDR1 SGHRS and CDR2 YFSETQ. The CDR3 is CASSLRDRQETQYF. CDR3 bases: TGCGCCAGCAGCCTTCGGGACAGACAAGAGACCCAGTACTTC.

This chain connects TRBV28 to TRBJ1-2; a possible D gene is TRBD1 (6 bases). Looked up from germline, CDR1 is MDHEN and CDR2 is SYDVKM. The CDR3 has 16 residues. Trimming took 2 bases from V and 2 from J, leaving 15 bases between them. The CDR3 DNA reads TGTGCCAGCAGTTTAGTGGGGGGGCCGCCGAACTATGGCTACACCTTC. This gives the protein CASSLVGGPPNYGYTF.

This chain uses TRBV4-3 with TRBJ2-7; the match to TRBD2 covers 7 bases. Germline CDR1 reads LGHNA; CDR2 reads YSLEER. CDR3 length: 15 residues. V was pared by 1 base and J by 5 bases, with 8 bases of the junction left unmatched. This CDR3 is CASSQGISGFNEQYF. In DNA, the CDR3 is TGCGCCAGCAGCCAAGGGATTAGCGGGTTCAACGAGCAGTACTTC.

The CDR3 sequence is CASSLDGVSTDTQYF. As DNA, the CDR3 is TGTGCCAGCAGCTTAGACGGGGTTAGCACAGATACGCAGTATTTT. The chain carries TRBV7-9 and TRBJ2-3, with D possibly matching TRBD2 (5 bases). This CDR3 has 15 residues. Germline assignment: CDR1 SEHNR and CDR2 FQNEAQ (reference sequence). The V end was cut by 1 base, the J end by 0 bases, with 8 bases between.

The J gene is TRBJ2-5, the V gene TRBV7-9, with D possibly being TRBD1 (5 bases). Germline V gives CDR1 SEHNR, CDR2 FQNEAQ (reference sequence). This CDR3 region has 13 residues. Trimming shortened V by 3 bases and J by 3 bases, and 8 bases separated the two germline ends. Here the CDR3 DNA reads TGTGCCAGCAGCTTCAGGGTAGAAGAGACCCAGTACTTC. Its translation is CASSFRVEETQYF.

The CDR3 here is CSVETGAGNTIYF. As DNA, the CDR3 is TGCAGCGTTGAGACAGGGGCCGGAAACACCATATATTTT. The J gene is TRBJ1-3, the V gene TRBV29-1, with 8 nucleotides matching TRBD1. The CDR3 is 13 residues long. Looked up from germline, CDR1 is SQVTM and CDR2 is ANQGSEA. Unmatched junction bases numbered 2, after V lost 3 bases and J lost 4 bases. Complete variable domain (other parts from reference TRBV29-1 and TRBJ1-3): SAVISQKPSRDICQRGTSLTIQCQVDSQVTMMFWYRQQPGQSLTLIATANQGSEATYESGFVIDKFPISRPNLTFSTLTVSNMSPEDSSIYLCSVETGAGNTIYFGEGSWLTVV.

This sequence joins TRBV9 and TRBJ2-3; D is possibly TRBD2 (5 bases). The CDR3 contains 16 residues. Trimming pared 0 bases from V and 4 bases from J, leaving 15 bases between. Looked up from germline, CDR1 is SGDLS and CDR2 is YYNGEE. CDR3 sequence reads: CASSVEASKGPDTQYF. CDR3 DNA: TGTGCCAGCAGCGTAGAGGCTAGCAAGGGCCCAGATACGCAGTATTTT.

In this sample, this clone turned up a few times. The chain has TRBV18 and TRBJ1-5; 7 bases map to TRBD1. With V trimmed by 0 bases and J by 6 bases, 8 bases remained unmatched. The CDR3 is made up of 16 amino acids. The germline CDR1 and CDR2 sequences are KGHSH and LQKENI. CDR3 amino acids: CASSPPRQGVGQPQHF. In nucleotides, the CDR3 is TGTGCCAGCTCACCACCGAGACAGGGAGTGGGTCAGCCCCAGCATTTT.

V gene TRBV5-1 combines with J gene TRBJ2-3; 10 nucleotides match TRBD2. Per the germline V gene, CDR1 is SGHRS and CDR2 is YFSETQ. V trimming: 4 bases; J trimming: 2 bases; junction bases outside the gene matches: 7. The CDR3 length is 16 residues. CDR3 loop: CASSLIAGGYTDTQYF. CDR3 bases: TGCGCCAGCAGCCTCATAGCGGGGGGTTACACAGATACGCAGTATTTT.

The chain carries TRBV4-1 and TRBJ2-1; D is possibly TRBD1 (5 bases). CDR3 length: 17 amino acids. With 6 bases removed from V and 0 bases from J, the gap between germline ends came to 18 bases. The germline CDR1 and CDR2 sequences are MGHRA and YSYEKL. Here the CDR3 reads CASSQPGQSASYNEQFF. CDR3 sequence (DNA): TGCGCCAGCAGTCAGCCCGGACAATCGGCCTCCTACAATGAGCAGTTCTTC.

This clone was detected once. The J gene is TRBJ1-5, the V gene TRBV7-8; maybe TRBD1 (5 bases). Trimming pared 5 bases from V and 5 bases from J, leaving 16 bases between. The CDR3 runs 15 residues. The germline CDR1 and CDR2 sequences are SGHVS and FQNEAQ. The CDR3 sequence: CASSPSEGVDQPQHF. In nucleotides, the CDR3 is TGTGCCAGCAGCCCAAGCGAAGGGGTCGATCAGCCCCAGCATTTT.

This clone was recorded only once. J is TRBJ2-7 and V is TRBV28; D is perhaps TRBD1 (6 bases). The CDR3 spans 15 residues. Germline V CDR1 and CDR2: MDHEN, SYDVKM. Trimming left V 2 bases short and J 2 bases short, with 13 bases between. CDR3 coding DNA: TGTGCCAGCAGTTTACGGAGCGAGGGGGCCTACGAGCAGTACTTC. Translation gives CASSLRSEGAYEQYF.

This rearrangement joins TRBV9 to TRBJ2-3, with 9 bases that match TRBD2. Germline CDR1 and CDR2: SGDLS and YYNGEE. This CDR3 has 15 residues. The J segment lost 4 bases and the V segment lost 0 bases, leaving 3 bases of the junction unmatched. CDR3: CASSVAGLASDTQYF. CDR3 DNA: TGTGCCAGCAGCGTAGCCGGACTAGCGTCAGATACGCAGTATTTT. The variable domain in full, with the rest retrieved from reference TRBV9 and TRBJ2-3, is DSGVTQTPKHLITATGQRVTLRCSPRSGDLSVYWYQQSLDQGLQFLIQYYNGEERAKGNILERFSAQQFPDLHSELNLSSLELGDSALYFCASSVAGLASDTQYFGPGTRLTVL.

The chain's CDR3 is CATSNQNYGYTF. CDR3 sequence (DNA): TGTGCCACCAGTAATCAGAACTATGGCTACACCTTC. The V call is TRBV24-1, the J call TRBJ1-2; D unclear. Germline V gives CDR1 KGHDR, CDR2 SFDVKD. This CDR3 comprises 12 residues. Deletions cut 6 bases from V and 2 bases from J, with 6 bases between.

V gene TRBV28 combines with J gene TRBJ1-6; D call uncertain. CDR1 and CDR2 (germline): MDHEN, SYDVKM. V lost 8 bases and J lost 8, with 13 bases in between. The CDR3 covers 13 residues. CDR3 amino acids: CASHSLQYSPLHF. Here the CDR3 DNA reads TGTGCCAGCCACAGTCTGCAATATTCACCCCTCCACTTT.